Below, 19 T cell receptor beta chains from the same sample are listed, as sequenced in a study of spatial heterogeneity in lung cancer. Time point of the sample: sample taken at primary tumor resection. General observations from the study: In tumors, expanded intratumoral alpha and beta TCR counts tracked mutation counts.

The antigens of these receptors remain unknown. Via MiXCR, TCRdb re-called the 5' RACE reads, giving one row per CDR3 protein. The sample has 200 to 300 distinct CDR3 sequences; 40% to 50% are singletons. Sample: lung tumor tissue, taken at surgery. These receptor sequences come from a male donor with early-stage non-small cell lung cancer.

A few counts support this clonotype. This beta chain slipped into a library made for alpha chains as a stray read, so its size is not meaningful. The chain is built from TRBV11-3 and TRBJ2-7; D gene unclear. Germline lookup yields CDR1 SGHNT and CDR2 YENEEA. The CDR3 is made up of 13 amino acids. V was cut by 5 bases and J by 6 bases, with 14 bases left in between. The DNA for the CDR3 is TGTGCCAGCAGCCCGGGCCCAATCCGCGAGCAGTACTTC. It codes for CASSPGPIREQYF.

About this clonotype: This beta chain was picked up by a library intended for alpha chains and is off target, so its count carries little meaning. The chain joins TRBV2 to TRBJ2-1; D is ambiguous. V dropped 6 bases and J dropped 3 bases, with 15 bases sitting between them. Per germline, CDR1 SNHLY and CDR2 FYNNEI. The CDR3 has 15 amino acids. Written as DNA, the CDR3 is TGTGCCAGCAGGGGCGGAACGGCCTACTACAATGAGCAGTTCTTC. Amino acids: CASRGGTAYYNEQFF.

A note on this clonotype: The size of this beta chain means little, since it is a stray read in a library made for alpha chains. The V call is TRBV4-1, the J call TRBJ2-2, with a possible D match to TRBD1 (6 bases). The CDR3 totals 17 residues. Trimming removed 0 bases from V and 0 bases from J, with 11 bases in between. Per germline, CDR1 MGHRA and CDR2 YSYEKL. The CDR3 spells CASSQDKAGANTGELFF. CDR3 bases: TGCGCCAGCAGCCAAGATAAGGCAGGGGCGAACACCGGGGAGCTGTTTTTT.

In the case of this clonotype: This beta chain is off target for a library built for alpha chains, so its abundance means little. The rearrangement joins TRBV20-1 to TRBJ2-1; D remains ambiguous. V gave up 3 bases and J gave up 4 bases, with 4 bases separating them. Germline V CDR1 and CDR2: DFQATT, SNEGSKA (reference sequence). The CDR3 has 11 amino acids. The DNA of the CDR3 is TGCAGTGCTAGTGGTTACAATGAGCAGTTCTTC. Translation: CSASGYNEQFF.

In the case of this clonotype: In a library made to pick up alpha chains, this beta chain is a stray read with a size that means little. The V gene is TRBV6-2 or TRBV6-3, the J gene TRBJ2-3; no firm D call. V lost 4 bases, J lost 5 bases, and 13 bases lay in between. Germline V gene lookup returns CDR1 MNHEY and CDR2 SVGEGT. CDR3 length: 14 residues. The CDR3 DNA reads TGTGCCAGCAGTTCGTACTCGGTGGGAGATACGCAGTATTTT. It yields the protein CASSSYSVGDTQYF.

Comment on this clonotype: Because this beta chain is a stray read in a library intended to capture alpha chains, its abundance should not be given much weight. V usage is TRBV27 and J usage is TRBJ1-1; 7 bases are a match to TRBD1. Germline-derived CDR1 and CDR2 are MNHEY and SMNVEV (reference sequence). The CDR3 is 13 residues long. With V trimmed by 6 bases and J by 2 bases, 3 bases remained unmatched. This CDR3 reads CASRDRINTEAFF. The CDR3 bases are TGTGCCAGCAGGGACAGGATTAACACTGAAGCTTTCTTT.

On this clonotype: Within a library made for alpha chains, this beta chain is off target, and its count is uninformative. The chain links TRBV5-5 to TRBJ2-3; D is perhaps TRBD1 (6 bases). The CDR3 consists of 13 residues. The V end was cut by 1 base, the J end by 4 bases, with 7 bases between. Germline assignment: CDR1 SGHKS and CDR2 YYEKEE (reference sequence). The CDR3: CASSLPGADTQYF. The CDR3 region has the DNA TGTGCCAGCAGCTTGCCAGGGGCAGATACGCAGTATTTT.

As regards this clonotype: A library made for alpha chains picked up this beta chain off target, so its size means little. The gene calls are TRBV5-4 and TRBJ2-7; TRBD1 agrees at 9 bases. This CDR3 is 15 amino acids long. CDR1 is SGHNT and CDR2 is YYREEE in the germline V gene (reference sequence). Trimming cost V 4 bases and J 7 bases; bases outside gene matches: 12. The DNA of the CDR3 is TGTGCCAGCAGCCATATACAGGGGGCGCGGAAGGAGCAGTACTTC. Its translation: CASSHIQGARKEQYF.

This clonotype appeared a few times. This beta chain is a stray read from a library made for alpha chains; its abundance is not meaningful. The V gene is TRBV5-6, the J gene TRBJ2-3; 11 nucleotides agree with TRBD2. J was trimmed by 0 bases and V by 4 bases; bases with no gene match: 10. CDR1 SGHDT and CDR2 YYEEEE come from the germline V gene. This CDR3 is built from 18 residues. The CDR3 spells CASSPVGSGGASTDTQYF. The CDR3 region has the DNA TGTGCCAGCAGCCCCGTTGGTAGCGGGGGGGCAAGCACAGATACGCAGTATTTT.

About this clonotype itself: A library prepared for alpha chains yielded this beta chain as an off-target read; its size is of little meaning. The chain recombines TRBV7-3 with TRBJ1-1; D is ambiguous. From germline, CDR1 is SGHTA and CDR2 FQGTGA. The CDR3 spans 14 residues. V was trimmed by 2 bases and J by 2 bases, leaving 9 bases between them. DNA of the CDR3: TGTGCCAGCAGCTTATTGGGCAGCAACACTGAAGCTTTCTTT. Translated: CASSLLGSNTEAFF.

This clonotype was seen a few times. The library was designed around alpha chains, so this beta chain is a stray read whose abundance carries little weight. The chain employs TRBV2 and TRBJ2-7, with 7 positions matching TRBD1. V dropped 7 bases and J dropped 4; count of bases not matched to a gene: 10. Germline CDR1 SNHLY, CDR2 FYNNEI. The CDR3 has 14 residues. This CDR3 is CASTPDRFGYEQYF. Written as DNA, the CDR3 is TGTGCCAGCACCCCGGACAGGTTCGGGTACGAGCAGTACTTC.

By sample fraction, this clonotype is hyperexpanded. The library was prepared for alpha chains; this beta chain is a stray read, so its frequency means little. The chain has TRBV10-1 and TRBJ2-3, with unresolved D. CDR1 is WNHNN and CDR2 is SYGVQD in the germline V gene (reference sequence). There are 13 residues in the CDR3. V was pared by 2 bases and J by 2 bases, with 5 bases between. CDR3 in DNA: TGCGCCAGCAGTGAGGACAACACAGATACGCAGTATTTT. It specifies CASSEDNTDTQYF.

With respect to this clonotype: In a library made to pick up alpha chains, this beta chain is a stray read with a size that means little. The gene calls are TRBV28 and TRBJ2-1; D is perhaps TRBD1 or TRBD2 (5 bases each). Germline V lookup: CDR1 MDHEN, CDR2 SYDVKM. This CDR3 is built from 14 residues. V was clipped by 7 bases and J by 12 bases, with 22 bases between them. The CDR3 nucleotides read TGTGCCAGCACCATTTGGGGGAGAGATGACGGGCAGTTCTTC. Translating it yields CASTIWGRDDGQFF.

Regarding this clonotype: Since the library was made to target alpha chains, this beta chain is a stray read and its abundance is not meaningful. The chain carries TRBV2 and TRBJ2-4; no firm D call. V was shortened by 4 bases and J by 14 bases, with 12 bases between the two germline ends. The CDR3 consists of 11 residues. CDR1 and CDR2 (germline): SNHLY, FYNNEI. This CDR3 reads CASSGVYLEYF. In nucleotides, the CDR3 is TGTGCCAGCAGTGGAGTCTACCTTGAGTACTTC.

Concerning this clonotype: This beta chain appears as a stray read in a library generated for alpha chains; its size is not informative. This chain connects TRBV3-1 to TRBJ1-2, with a possible D match to TRBD1 (5 bases). Germline assignment: CDR1 LGHDT and CDR2 YNNKEL (reference sequence). The germline V and J ends were trimmed by 0 bases and 8 bases, with 13 bases remaining between them. The CDR3 sequence is 14 residues long. CDR3 sequence: CASSQESGARGYTF. The CDR3 coding sequence is TGTGCCAGCAGCCAAGAGTCCGGGGCGCGGGGCTACACCTTC.

This clonotype showed up just a few times. Since the library was made to target alpha chains, this beta chain is a stray read and its abundance is not meaningful. The chain recombines TRBV5-1 with TRBJ2-3; TRBD2 might be the D (6 bases). This CDR3 is 16 amino acids long. Germline V CDR1 and CDR2: SGHRS, YFSETQ. The V and J ends lost 3 bases and 2 bases respectively, with 16 bases between them. CDR3 loop: CASSSDSGLLTDTQYF. CDR3 nucleotide sequence: TGCGCCAGCAGCTCGGACTCGGGACTCCTCACAGATACGCAGTATTTT. Filled out from reference TRBV5-1 and TRBJ2-3, the complete variable domain reads KAGVTQTPRYLIKTRGQQVTLSCSPISGHRSVSWYQQTPGQGLQFLFEYFSETQRNKGNFPGRFSGRQFSNSRSEMNVSTLELGDSALYLCASSSDSGLLTDTQYFGPGTRLTVL.

Only a few counts were recorded for this clonotype. The library was prepared for alpha chains; this beta chain is a stray read, so its frequency means little. The CDR3 reads CAICGTSGDNEQFF. Written as DNA, the CDR3 is TGTGCCATCTGCGGGACTAGCGGTGACAATGAGCAGTTCTTC. The chain recombines TRBV10-3 with TRBJ2-1, with TRBD2 matching 11 bases. The V gene end was trimmed by 8 bases and the J gene end by 5 bases; junction bases not matched to a gene: 5. The CDR3 sequence is 14 residues long. Germline values: CDR1 ENHRY, CDR2 SYGVKD.

This clonotype was recorded a few times. Little can be read into the size of this beta chain, an off-target read in a library designed for alpha chains. The gene calls are TRBV20-1 and TRBJ2-7; the match to TRBD2 covers 8 bases. The V gene end was trimmed by 0 bases and the J gene end by 1 base; junction bases not matched to a gene: 11. There are 17 residues in the CDR3. The germline gives CDR1 DFQATT, CDR2 SNEGSKA (reference sequence). The CDR3 nucleotides are TGCAGTGCTAGAGAACCGGCCAGCGGGAGTTGGTCCTACGAGCAGTACTTC. It codes for CSAREPASGSWSYEQYF.

With respect to this clonotype: This beta chain slipped into a library made for alpha chains as a stray read, so its size is not meaningful. The genes are TRBV2 and TRBJ2-1; D possibly corresponds to TRBD2 (6 bases). Germline V lookup: CDR1 SNHLY, CDR2 FYNNEI. The V and J ends lost 7 bases and 5 bases respectively, with 18 bases between them. This CDR3 region has 15 residues. The chain's CDR3 is CASKSGLAWDNEQFF. For the CDR3, the DNA is TGTGCCAGCAAGTCTGGGCTAGCGTGGGACAATGAGCAGTTCTTC.